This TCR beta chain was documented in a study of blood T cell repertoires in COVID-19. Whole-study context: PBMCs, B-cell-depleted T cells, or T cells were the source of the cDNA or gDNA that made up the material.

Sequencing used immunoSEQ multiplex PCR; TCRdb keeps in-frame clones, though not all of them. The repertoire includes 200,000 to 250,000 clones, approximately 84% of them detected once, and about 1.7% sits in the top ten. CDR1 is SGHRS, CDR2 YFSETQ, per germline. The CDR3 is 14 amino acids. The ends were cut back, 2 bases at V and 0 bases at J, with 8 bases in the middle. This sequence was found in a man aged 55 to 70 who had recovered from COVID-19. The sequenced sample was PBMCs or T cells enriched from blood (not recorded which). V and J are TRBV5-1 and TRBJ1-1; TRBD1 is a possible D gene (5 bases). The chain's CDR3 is CASSLRGLNTEAFF. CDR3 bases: TGCGCCAGCAGCTTACGGGGGTTGAACACTGAAGCTTTCTTT.